These 7 T cell receptor beta chains were sequenced from one sample in a study of OX40 agonist ivuxolimab in advanced cancers. Some clones are missing from TCRdb's copy, which holds only in-frame ones; the method was immunoSEQ multiplex PCR. The sample has around 30,000 clones; about nine tenths are singletons. The material sequenced was CD4+ or CD8+ T cells sorted from blood, taken in a trial of the OX40 agonist ivuxolimab. These receptors came from an adult with an advanced solid tumor such as melanoma, head and neck, liver or kidney cancer.

This sequence joins TRBV7-2 and TRBJ2-3; TRBD2 matches at 9 bases. The ends lost 4 bases at V and 0 bases at J; junction bases unmatched: 2. The CDR3 is made up of 15 amino acids. Germline-derived CDR1 and CDR2 are SGHTA and FQGNSA. The CDR3 DNA reads as TGTGCCAGCAGCTGGACTAGCGCTAGCACAGATACGCAGTATTTT. Amino acid sequence: CASSWTSASTDTQYF.

This sequence joins TRBV28 and TRBJ2-3; D gene ambiguous. Trimming pared 6 bases from V and 4 bases from J, leaving 17 bases between. The germline gives CDR1 MDHEN, CDR2 SYDVKM. This CDR3 has 15 amino acids. DNA for the CDR3: TGTGCCAGCAGCCGCGAATCCGGGTGGGCAGATACGCAGTATTTT. Its translation is CASSRESGWADTQYF.

The gene calls are TRBV5-6 and TRBJ2-7; tentatively, D is TRBD2 (6 bases). The CDR3 extends over 14 amino acids. V dropped 4 bases and J dropped 3 bases, with 14 bases sitting between them. Looked up from germline, CDR1 is SGHDT and CDR2 is YYEEEE. The CDR3 region has the DNA TGTGCCAGCAGCCCGGAGGCGGGATACTACGAGCAGTACTTC. It encodes CASSPEAGYYEQYF.

This clone was observed once. The chain recombines TRBV14 with TRBJ2-1, with no clear D. Germline V gene lookup returns CDR1 SGHDN and CDR2 FVKESK. The CDR3 runs 16 residues. V lost 4 bases, J lost 6 bases, and 19 bases lay in between. CDR3 loop: CASSPPANRPGNEQFF. Here the CDR3 DNA reads TGTGCCAGCAGCCCCCCCGCTAACCGTCCCGGCAATGAGCAGTTCTTC.

V gene TRBV10-1 combines with J gene TRBJ1-1; 9 nucleotides align to TRBD1. The length of the CDR3 is 16 residues. Germline V gives CDR1 WNHNN, CDR2 SYGVQD (reference sequence). The junction had 11 bases not matched to a gene; V was cut back by 5 bases and J by 4 bases. The CDR3 sequence: CASSLDRGFVGTEAFF. CDR3 bases: TGCGCCAGCAGTCTGGACAGGGGTTTTGTGGGCACTGAAGCTTTCTTT.

The chain couples TRBV9 to TRBJ2-3; D uncertain. The V gene's germline CDR1 is SGDLS and CDR2 YYNGEE. The CDR3 runs to 12 residues. Trimming pared 0 bases from V and 5 bases from J, leaving 4 bases between. The CDR3 DNA reads TGTGCCAGCAGCGTAGGGAAAGATACGCAGTATTTT. Translation gives CASSVGKDTQYF.

The rearrangement links TRBV6-5 to TRBJ2-5, with 8 bases that match TRBD2. Trimming removed 4 bases from V and 1 base from J; junction bases left unmatched: 5. Germline CDR1 MNHEY, CDR2 SVGAGI. The CDR3 length is 15 residues. Here the CDR3 reads CASSSPREGQETQYF. The CDR3, as DNA: TGTGCCAGCAGTTCCCCCCGGGAGGGCCAAGAGACCCAGTACTTC.